The 27 T cell receptor beta chains presented below share a single source sample, sequenced in a study of blood T cell repertoires in COVID-19. Assay: immunoSEQ multiplex PCR; the TCRdb copy retains only in-frame clones and omits some. The repertoire holds 350,000 to 550,000 clones, with around 88% as singletons. Input material: peripheral blood. These receptors originate from a woman aged 30 to 39 with acute or convalescent COVID-19.

In DNA form, the CDR3 reads TGTGCCACCAGCAGAGATGCCCAGTCTAACTATGGCTACACCTTC. Translation: CATSRDAQSNYGYTF. The chain links TRBV15 to TRBJ1-2; D remains unclear. V lost 0 bases to trimming and J lost 0 bases, with 8 bases between them. From germline, CDR1 is LNHNV and CDR2 YYDKDF (reference sequence). This CDR3 region has 15 residues.

The genes are TRBV18 and TRBJ1-1; a weak D match, TRBD1 (5 bases). The CDR3 spans 18 residues. V lost 4 bases, J lost 1 base, and 22 bases lay in between. Germline CDR1 reads KGHSH; CDR2 reads LQKENI. In DNA form, the CDR3 reads TGTGCCAGCTCACTGGGAGGGGCGCCCCCACCTCCGAACACTGAAGCTTTCTTT. Its translation is CASSLGGAPPPPNTEAFF.

This clone appeared a few times. V is TRBV19 and J is TRBJ2-2, with D perhaps TRBD1 (5 bases). Looked up from germline, CDR1 is LNHDA and CDR2 is SQIVND (reference sequence). Trimming took 6 bases from V and 6 from J, leaving 11 bases between them. This CDR3 contains 13 residues. This CDR3 is CASSIRVSGELFF. The CDR3 nucleotides read TGTGCCAGTAGCATCAGGGTGTCCGGGGAGCTGTTTTTT.

This clone occurred many times. V and J are TRBV6-5 and TRBJ1-2; a weak D match, TRBD1 (5 bases). V dropped 4 bases and J dropped 3 bases, with 9 bases sitting between them. CDR1 is MNHEY, CDR2 SVGAGI, per germline. This CDR3 has 13 residues. The CDR3 DNA reads as TGTGCCAGCAGTTCGCCAGGGTACTATGGCTACACCTTC. Its protein is CASSSPGYYGYTF.

This clone was observed a single time. V usage is TRBV7-9 and J usage is TRBJ2-1; 8 positions match TRBD2. This CDR3 comprises 15 residues. CDR1 SEHNR and CDR2 FQNEAQ come from the germline V gene (reference sequence). The junction had 10 bases not matched to a gene; V was cut back by 6 bases and J by 6 bases. The DNA of the CDR3 is TGTGCCAGCAGGTCGACTCCACTAGCGGTCAATGAGCAGTTCTTC. It translates to CASRSTPLAVNEQFF.

This clone was detected once. The chain links TRBV2 to TRBJ2-7; the match to TRBD1 covers 8 bases. V was pared by 4 bases and J by 6 bases, with 11 bases of the junction left unmatched. Germline values: CDR1 SNHLY, CDR2 FYNNEI. The CDR3 covers 15 residues. The DNA of the CDR3 is TGTGCCAGCAGTGCCGCGCGGCAGGGGGCTCGCGAGCAGTACTTC. It encodes CASSAARQGAREQYF. The variable domain in full, completed from reference TRBV2 and TRBJ2-7, reads EPEVTQTPSHQVTQMGQEVILRCVPISNHLYFYWYRQILGQKVEFLVSFYNNEISEKSEIFDDQFSVERPDGSNFTLKIRSTKLEDSAMYFCASSAARQGAREQYFGPGTRLTVT.

On this clone itself: Other DNA sequences in this sample translate to the same CDR3. The chain couples TRBV28 to TRBJ1-5; 8 nucleotides line up with TRBD1. CDR1 and CDR2 from the germline V gene are MDHEN and SYDVKM. Trimming removed 6 bases from V and 5 bases from J; junction bases left unmatched: 6. The CDR3 extends over 14 amino acids. The CDR3 here is CASSPGQGYQPQHF. The CDR3 region has the DNA TGTGCCAGCAGCCCCGGACAGGGTTATCAGCCCCAGCATTTT.

This rearrangement joins TRBV6-2 or TRBV6-3 to TRBJ2-7, with 9 bases that match TRBD1. The length of the CDR3 is 13 residues. With 5 bases clipped from V and 1 base from J, the junction kept 0 bases outside the gene matches. Germline CDR1 reads MNHEY; CDR2 reads SVGEGT. The CDR3 region is CASSDRGSYEQYF. CDR3 DNA: TGTGCCAGCAGTGACAGGGGGTCCTACGAGCAGTACTTC.

The CDR3 region is CASSPHGASGGLSSYEQYF. Here the CDR3 DNA reads TGTGCCAGCTCCCCCCATGGGGCTAGCGGGGGATTAAGCTCCTACGAGCAGTACTTC. The J gene is TRBJ2-7, the V gene TRBV5-4; TRBD2 aligns across 10 bases. CDR3 size: 19 residues. The trim removed 7 bases at V and 0 bases at J, leaving 19 bases unmatched. In germline, CDR1 is SGHNT, CDR2 YYREEE (reference sequence).

V usage is TRBV9 and J usage is TRBJ2-3; 11 bases are shared with TRBD2. The CDR3 consists of 17 residues. CDR1 SGDLS and CDR2 YYNGEE come from the germline V gene. V was clipped by 2 bases and J by 0 bases; unmatched bases: 5. The CDR3 loop reads CASSVNLAGGSTDTQYF. The CDR3 DNA sequence: TGTGCCAGCAGCGTGAACCTAGCGGGGGGTAGCACAGATACGCAGTATTTT.

The rearrangement joins TRBV24-1 to TRBJ2-2, with 8 bases identical to TRBD2. The CDR3 runs 16 residues. From germline, CDR1 is KGHDR and CDR2 SFDVKD. Trimming at V came to 9 bases and at J to 0 bases, leaving 8 bases not matched to a gene. CDR3 in amino acids: CATSGGPKSNTGELFF. The CDR3 nucleotides are TGTGCCACCTCGGGGGGGCCTAAATCGAACACCGGGGAGCTGTTTTTT.

The chain joins TRBV6-5 to TRBJ2-7, with TRBD1 matching over 8 bases. The CDR3 contains 14 residues. V was pared by 5 bases and J by 3 bases, with 6 bases of the junction left unmatched. Germline V gene data show CDR1 as MNHEY and CDR2 as SVGAGI. Here the CDR3 reads CASSRTGFRYEQYF. The CDR3 coding sequence is TGTGCCAGCAGTAGGACAGGGTTTCGCTACGAGCAGTACTTC.

V gene TRBV5-4 combines with J gene TRBJ1-2; tentative D call: TRBD1 (5 bases). Germline-derived CDR1 and CDR2 are SGHNT and YYREEE (reference sequence). Trimming removed 3 bases from V and 1 base from J, with 13 bases in between. This CDR3 is built from 15 residues. The CDR3 nucleotides read TGTGCCAGCAGCTCGCAGCTTCAGGGTAACTATGGCTACACCTTC. The encoded protein is CASSSQLQGNYGYTF.

In its sample, this clone was seen many times. J is TRBJ1-4 and V is TRBV2; a possible D gene is TRBD1 (6 bases). Trimming removed 5 bases at V and 6 bases at J, with 13 bases between. CDR1 and CDR2 (germline): SNHLY, FYNNEI. CDR3 size: 14 residues. DNA for the CDR3: TGTGCCAGCAGTATAACAGGGAGTCATGAAAAACTGTTTTTT. This codes for CASSITGSHEKLFF.

The chain uses TRBV7-9 and TRBJ2-5, with TRBD1 matching over 7 bases. CDR3 length: 14 residues. Germline V gene sequence: CDR1 SEHNR, CDR2 FQNEAQ (reference sequence). V was pared by 5 bases and J by 5 bases, with 8 bases of the junction left unmatched. DNA for the CDR3: TGTGCCAGCAGCCCCAAGGGGGCGAAGGAGACCCAGTACTTC. Residues: CASSPKGAKETQYF.

This rearrangement joins TRBV6-5 to TRBJ2-7; a weak D match, TRBD1 (5 bases). This CDR3 is 14 amino acids long. Germline V gene lookup returns CDR1 MNHEY and CDR2 SVGAGI. V was trimmed by 7 bases and J by 6 bases, leaving 19 bases between them. The CDR3 DNA follows: TGTGCCAGCACCATGACAGCGACCCTAATCGAGCAGTACTTC. Translating it yields CASTMTATLIEQYF.

V is TRBV2 and J is TRBJ2-7, with 10 positions matching TRBD2. The V and J ends lost 7 bases and 2 bases, in that order; junction bases with no gene match: 5. Germline CDR1 is SNHLY and CDR2 is FYNNEI. The CDR3 covers 14 residues. CDR3 nucleotides: TGTGCCAGCAAGACTAGCGGGTTAACCTACGAGCAGTACTTC. Amino acid sequence: CASKTSGLTYEQYF.

This clone was detected ten times or more. The chain is built from TRBV6-1 and TRBJ2-3, with 9 bases that match TRBD2. Per the germline V gene, CDR1 is MNHNS and CDR2 is SASEGT. The J segment lost 8 bases and the V segment lost 3 bases, leaving 6 bases of the junction unmatched. The CDR3 sequence is 14 residues long. As DNA, the CDR3 is TGTGCCAGCAGTGAGATGGCGGGGGGGCGTACGCAGTATTTT. It is translated as CASSEMAGGRTQYF.

The CDR3 bases are TGCGCCAGCAGCTCGACTAGCTTTAGCGGGAGCACAGATACGCAGTATTTT. Its protein product is CASSSTSFSGSTDTQYF. V gene TRBV5-1 combines with J gene TRBJ2-3; 7 bases map to TRBD2. The CDR3 is 17 residues long. Trimming took 3 bases from V and 0 from J; bases not matched to a gene: 10. The V gene's germline CDR1 is SGHRS and CDR2 YFSETQ.

As DNA, the CDR3 is TGTGCCAGCAGCCAAGAACTAGCTTCGGGACATGAGCAGTTCTTC. It yields the protein CASSQELASGHEQFF. The rearrangement uses TRBV3-1 (or the pseudogene TRBV3-2) and TRBJ2-1; tentative D call: TRBD2 (6 bases). V lost 0 bases and J lost 8, with 14 bases in between. This CDR3 comprises 15 residues. From germline, CDR1 is LGHDT and CDR2 YNNKEL (reference sequence).

The chain is built from TRBV5-5 and TRBJ2-7; a possible D gene is TRBD2 (7 bases). Germline CDR1 reads SGHKS; CDR2 reads YYEKEE (reference sequence). The CDR3 length is 16 residues. V gave up 4 bases and J gave up 6 bases, with 23 bases separating them. The CDR3 bases are TGTGCCAGCAGCCTTAGGGTTGGTCAGGGAGGGGGCGAGCAGTACTTC. As protein: CASSLRVGQGGGEQYF.

The V and J genes are TRBV5-5 and TRBJ2-7; 9 bases align to TRBD2. The CDR3 runs 15 residues. The germline CDR1 and CDR2 sequences are SGHKS and YYEKEE (reference sequence). V dropped 2 bases and J dropped 5; count of bases not matched to a gene: 8. The CDR3 DNA reads as TGTGCCAGCAGCTTTCTCGCGGGGGGGCTCCACGAGCAGTACTTC. It translates to CASSFLAGGLHEQYF.

V usage is TRBV10-3 and J usage is TRBJ2-7; unclear D gene. Trimming removed 4 bases at V and 7 bases at J, with 11 bases between. The CDR3 is 12 amino acids. CDR1 and CDR2 from the germline V gene are ENHRY and SYGVKD. The CDR3 DNA is TGTGCCATCAGTGCTGGTTTAGATGAGCAGTACTTC. Protein sequence: CAISAGLDEQYF.

The chain joins TRBV11-2 to TRBJ2-2; 13 bases fit TRBD2. The junction had 5 bases not matched to a gene; V was cut back by 5 bases and J by 5 bases. The CDR3 contains 16 residues. Germline CDR1 and CDR2: SGHAT and FQNNGV. CDR3 DNA sequence: TGTGCCAGCAGCGCGGGACTAGCGGGGTATACCGGGGAGCTGTTTTTT. The encoded protein is CASSAGLAGYTGELFF.

This chain links TRBV3-1 (or the pseudogene TRBV3-2) with TRBJ2-2; D unresolved. The V gene lost 2 bases and the J gene lost 2 bases, with 9 bases spanning the gap. The CDR3 runs to 15 residues. CDR1 is LGHDT, CDR2 YNNKEL, per germline (reference sequence). CDR3 nucleotides: TGTGCCAGCAGCCAAATTCCAGAAAACACCGGGGAGCTGTTTTTT. Protein: CASSQIPENTGELFF.

This sequence joins TRBV19 and TRBJ2-2; 9 bases line up with TRBD2. This CDR3 has 16 amino acids. Germline V gives CDR1 LNHDA, CDR2 SQIVND (reference sequence). J lost 1 base, V lost 7 bases, and 7 bases had no gene match. CDR3 in amino acids: CASMERGDRNTGELFF. The CDR3 DNA sequence: TGTGCCAGTATGGAGCGGGGGGACAGGAACACCGGGGAGCTGTTTTTT.

The chain couples TRBV7-9 to TRBJ2-5, with a possible D match to TRBD1 (6 bases). CDR3 length: 18 residues. Germline CDR1 reads SEHNR; CDR2 reads FQNEAQ (reference sequence). V lost 5 bases and J lost 1, with 23 bases in between. Here the CDR3 reads CASSHTGTNMVAQETQYF. The CDR3 nucleotides read TGTGCCAGCAGCCACACCGGGACAAACATGGTGGCCCAAGAGACCCAGTACTTC.